The present entry profiles one T cell receptor beta chain with its context. The antigen remains unidentified. The data derive from a study of cytomegalovirus exposure and HLA in healthy donors. Whole-study results and caveats: A list of 164 TCR beta chains associated with cytomegalovirus was given. Published work reported that the classifier diagnosed cytomegalovirus status with high specificity and sensitivity.

Method: immunoSEQ multiplex PCR; TCRdb's copy keeps in-frame clones and lacks some. Of 150,000 to 200,000 clones listed, 81% are singletons. The germline V gene encodes CDR1 MNHEY and CDR2 SVGAGI. Trimming at V came to 6 bases and at J to 4 bases, leaving 4 bases not matched to a gene. CDR3 length: 14 residues. This sequence was found in a woman in her twenties or thirties in good health and CMV-seronegative. The chain uses TRBV6-5 and TRBJ2-3, with 10 nucleotides matching TRBD2. The sequenced sample was PBMCs. CDR3 in DNA: TGTGCCAGCAGCTCAGGACTAGCGGCAGATACGCAGTATTTT. Encoded protein: CASSSGLAADTQYF.